A selection of T cell receptor beta chains follows, all from one sample in a study of T-cell reconstitution after alpha-beta-depleted transplantation in children. Using its own MiXCR run on the PCR reads, TCRdb lists one record per CDR3 protein. The sample yields about 310,000 distinct CDR3 sequences, approximately 23% seen once. This specimen was PBMCs, mostly from graft donor cells, taken 180 days after TCRalphabeta/CD19-depleted stem cell transplant. These receptors originate from a male patient aged 5 to 17 who had a stem cell transplant for acute lymphoblastic leukemia, so the T cells may come from the graft donor. Both conserved end residues are part of each CDR3. Each record gives: V gene, J gene, clone size, D gene, CDR3 DNA, CDR3 protein. D genes are given only for firm matches. Rows may omit the clone size; those that give it use once, few, many or a size class.

v_gene: TRBV7-3; j_gene: TRBJ2-1; abundance: .; d_gene: .; CDR3nt: TGTGCCAGCAGCCCCGTGCATGAGCAGTTCTTC; CDR3aa: CASSPVHEQFF
v_gene: TRBV29-1; j_gene: TRBJ1-2; abundance: .; d_gene: .; CDR3nt: TGCAGCGCGGGGGGCATCTATGGCTACACCTTC; CDR3aa: CSAGGIYGYTF
v_gene: TRBV7-3; j_gene: TRBJ2-3; abundance: .; d_gene: .; CDR3nt: TGTGCCAGCAGCTTAGGCTTCGGGTTTAGAGATACGCAGTATTTT; CDR3aa: CASSLGFGFRDTQYF
v_gene: TRBV6-5; j_gene: TRBJ1-5; abundance: .; d_gene: .; CDR3nt: TGTGCCAGCAGTTACGGAGGCGGAGCTGCGAATCAGCCCCAGCATTTT; CDR3aa: CASSYGGGAANQPQHF
v_gene: TRBV15; j_gene: TRBJ2-2; abundance: few; d_gene: .; CDR3nt: TGTGCCACCAGCAGAGATTTGCGGGTCCTCGCGGGGACCGGGGAGCTGTTTTTT; CDR3aa: CATSRDLRVLAGTGELFF
v_gene: TRBV11-3; j_gene: TRBJ2-2; abundance: few; d_gene: TRBD1; CDR3nt: TGTGCCAGCAGTCCGAGGGGACAGCACACCGGGGAGCTGTTTTTT; CDR3aa: CASSPRGQHTGELFF
v_gene: TRBV7-9; j_gene: TRBJ2-7; abundance: .; d_gene: TRBD1; CDR3nt: TGTGCCAGCAGCCCCCGTGGAGGGACAGGGTACGAGCAGTACTTC; CDR3aa: CASSPRGGTGYEQYF
v_gene: TRBV20-1; j_gene: TRBJ2-7; abundance: many; d_gene: .; CDR3nt: TGCAGTGCTAGAGATTGGTCTAGGCGGAGAAACGAGCAGTACTTC; CDR3aa: CSARDWSRRRNEQYF
v_gene: TRBV12-3/TRBV12-4; j_gene: TRBJ2-3; abundance: .; d_gene: .; CDR3nt: TGTGCCAGCAGTGCTTCCGGGACTAGCACAGATACGCAGTATTTT; CDR3aa: CASSASGTSTDTQYF
v_gene: TRBV18; j_gene: TRBJ1-2; abundance: .; d_gene: .; CDR3nt: TGTGCCAGCTCACCACCCGAGGAAGATTGGCCCACAAACTATGGCTACACCTTC; CDR3aa: CASSPPEEDWPTNYGYTF
v_gene: TRBV3-1; j_gene: TRBJ1-1; abundance: few; d_gene: .; CDR3nt: TGTGCCAGCAGCCAAGGGACGGGAAACACTGAAGCTTTCTTT; CDR3aa: CASSQGTGNTEAFF
v_gene: TRBV20-1; j_gene: TRBJ2-3; abundance: .; d_gene: TRBD1; CDR3nt: TGCAGTGCTAGAGGCGGGACAGGTGGCAAGGATACGCAGTATTTT; CDR3aa: CSARGGTGGKDTQYF
v_gene: TRBV7-9; j_gene: TRBJ2-7; abundance: few; d_gene: .; CDR3nt: TGTGCCAGCAGCCGGGACGGTCCCTACGAGCAGTACTTC; CDR3aa: CASSRDGPYEQYF
v_gene: TRBV7-6; j_gene: TRBJ1-5; abundance: .; d_gene: .; CDR3nt: TGTGCCAGCAGCTTCGTAGACCCGGCGGGGCAGCCCCAGCATTTT; CDR3aa: CASSFVDPAGQPQHF
v_gene: TRBV19; j_gene: TRBJ1-5; abundance: few; d_gene: .; CDR3nt: TGTGCCAGTAGAGGACTCGGGAGCAATCAGCCCCAGCATTTT; CDR3aa: CASRGLGSNQPQHF
v_gene: TRBV20-1; j_gene: TRBJ2-7; abundance: few; d_gene: TRBD2; CDR3nt: TGCAGTGCTAGTACCCCGTTCTGGGGTCGGACTAGCGGGAGCCACGAGCAGTACTTC; CDR3aa: CSASTPFWGRTSGSHEQYF
v_gene: TRBV27; j_gene: TRBJ2-5; abundance: .; d_gene: .; CDR3nt: TGTGCCAGCAGTAATTGGGGCCAAGAGACCCAGTACTTC; CDR3aa: CASSNWGQETQYF
v_gene: TRBV12-3/TRBV12-4; j_gene: TRBJ2-3; abundance: many; d_gene: .; CDR3nt: TGTGCCAGCAGTTATACGTGGGATACGCAGTATTTT; CDR3aa: CASSYTWDTQYF
v_gene: TRBV7-2; j_gene: TRBJ2-7; abundance: .; d_gene: TRBD2; CDR3nt: TGTGCCAGCAGCTTCAGGGCGGGGGGCTTCTACGAGCAGTACTTC; CDR3aa: CASSFRAGGFYEQYF
v_gene: TRBV28; j_gene: TRBJ1-2; abundance: few; d_gene: .; CDR3nt: TGTGCCAGCAGTTTCTCAGGGGTACCTAACTATGGCTACACCTTC; CDR3aa: CASSFSGVPNYGYTF
v_gene: TRBV5-4; j_gene: TRBJ2-1; abundance: few; d_gene: TRBD2; CDR3nt: TGTGCCAGCAGCTCGGGACTAGCGTTAGTCAATGAGCAGTTCTTC; CDR3aa: CASSSGLALVNEQFF
v_gene: TRBV11-2; j_gene: TRBJ2-3; abundance: few; d_gene: TRBD2; CDR3nt: TGTGCCAGCAGGATAGGAGGACTAGCGGGACGCACAGATACGCAGTATTTT; CDR3aa: CASRIGGLAGRTDTQYF
v_gene: TRBV12-3/TRBV12-4; j_gene: TRBJ2-2; abundance: .; d_gene: .; CDR3nt: TGTGCCAGCAGTTTCCAGGGAGAGACCGGGGAGCTGTTTTTT; CDR3aa: CASSFQGETGELFF
v_gene: TRBV9; j_gene: TRBJ2-3; abundance: few; d_gene: TRBD2; CDR3nt: TGTGCCAGCAGCGTAGAGGCGACTAGCGGGAGTCAAAATACGCAGTATTTT; CDR3aa: CASSVEATSGSQNTQYF
v_gene: TRBV12-3/TRBV12-4; j_gene: TRBJ2-7; abundance: .; d_gene: .; CDR3nt: TGTGCCAGCAGGTCCACAGGGTTCTCCTACGAGCAGTACTTC; CDR3aa: CASRSTGFSYEQYF
v_gene: TRBV9; j_gene: TRBJ1-2; abundance: few; d_gene: .; CDR3nt: TGTGCCAGCAGCGTAGTAGCCAGCGGGTATGGCTACACCTTC; CDR3aa: CASSVVASGYGYTF
v_gene: TRBV7-6; j_gene: TRBJ2-7; abundance: few; d_gene: .; CDR3nt: TGTGCCAGCAGCCCGGTAGGTTCCTACGAGCAGTACTTC; CDR3aa: CASSPVGSYEQYF
v_gene: TRBV6-1; j_gene: TRBJ2-7; abundance: .; d_gene: TRBD1; CDR3nt: TGTGCCAGCAGTCTTCGGACAGGACCTTTTGAGCAGTACTTC; CDR3aa: CASSLRTGPFEQYF
v_gene: TRBV12-3/TRBV12-4; j_gene: TRBJ2-7; abundance: .; d_gene: .; CDR3nt: TGTGCCAGCAGTTGGGAGTTGGATGGACCCACCAACCAGTACTTC; CDR3aa: CASSWELDGPTNQYF
v_gene: TRBV12-3/TRBV12-4; j_gene: TRBJ2-1; abundance: few; d_gene: TRBD2; CDR3nt: TGTGCCAGCAGTCCAGGACTAGCGGGAGGGCCTATAAATGAGCAGTTCTTC; CDR3aa: CASSPGLAGGPINEQFF
v_gene: TRBV4-2; j_gene: TRBJ1-2; abundance: few; d_gene: TRBD1; CDR3nt: TGTGCCAGCAGCCCTCAGATGTCAGGGGGCAGATGGGGCTACACCTTC; CDR3aa: CASSPQMSGGRWGYTF
v_gene: TRBV12-3/TRBV12-4; j_gene: TRBJ1-2; abundance: few; d_gene: .; CDR3nt: TGTGCCAGCAGCCTCAGGGTATCTAACTATGGCTACACCTTC; CDR3aa: CASSLRVSNYGYTF
v_gene: TRBV12-5; j_gene: TRBJ2-1; abundance: .; d_gene: TRBD1; CDR3nt: TGTGCTAGTGGTTTTGGAACAGGGGCTCGGTATGAGCAGTTCTTC; CDR3aa: CASGFGTGARYEQFF
v_gene: TRBV28; j_gene: TRBJ2-5; abundance: .; d_gene: TRBD1; CDR3nt: TGTGCCAGCAGTGCGGACAGGGGGCTGGAGACCCAGTACTTC; CDR3aa: CASSADRGLETQYF